Detailed here is one T cell receptor (beta chain). No antigen is known for it. No much larger clone is present one base from it, and per-base qualities are unavailable. The receptor library was made with 5' RACE. The run used an Illumina HiSeq 2500. The second PCR ran for about 6 to 12 cycles and used a J-beta primer mix along with a sample-barcoded 5' primer. A template-switch 5' adaptor carrying 12 random nucleotides introduced a unique molecular identifier onto each TCR beta cDNA molecule. At least 2.5 million CDR3-containing paired-end reads were obtained from each sample. First-strand cDNA was synthesized from all RNA with the Mint cDNA synthesis kit, primed by a TRBC-specific oligonucleotide. Following uracil-DNA glycosylase treatment, all cDNA underwent a first 18-cycle PCR with the universal primers M1SS and BC2_uni_R. The study's processing was this. Normalization of each sample was performed by random selection of 1 million high-quality reads, each carrying a distinct molecular identifier. Instead of being binned into consensus sequences, reads with shared molecular identifiers were discarded. CDR3 identification, clonotype clustering and error correction used MiTCR with a Q25 quality threshold and the strictest error-elimination algorithm. A nonparametric unseen species model with Euler transformation was used to estimate lower-bound total TCR beta diversity. TCRdb trimmed public reads at Q25 via fastp, called clones via MiXCR and kept in-frame beta chains. Rows are combined by CDR3 protein, so each entry shows the most common genes and DNA. TCRdb, not the original authors, processed these V and J calls. In this sample the table shows around 1,500,000 distinct CDR3 sequences, 25% to 30% of which occur a single time. Of the sample, roughly 8% is held by the ten largest clones.

These data are taken from a study of blood T cells in healthy people across ages (dated by TCRdb to between 2014 and 2017). Context from the whole study: Template switching captured roughly one uniquely barcoded TCR beta cDNA molecule per two T cells in model experiments. To track age-related changes in TCR beta repertoire diversity, the study relied on deep sequencing normalized with unique cDNA molecular identifiers. The donors were split into four age groups: young (average 16 years), middle-aged (nearly 40), aged (over 55) and long-lived (about 74). Donors of different ages were randomly distributed across sequencing lanes to avoid experimental bias. For two donors (one aged 18 to 29 and one aged 80 or older), the study analyzed two additional independent replicas of 1 million unique cDNA reads from the same blood draw.

Per the germline V gene, LGHNA is the CDR1 and YSLEER is the CDR2. The CDR3 numbers 18 residues from cysteine through phenylalanine. The DNA shown is the 54-base CDR3, in frame from base 1. V is cut back by 0 bases and J by 1 base, with 5 bases in the junction unmatched. Systemically healthy Caucasian individuals from Russia, about 38 in total and aged about 6 to 95 years, were included as donors. Each donor gave 8 to 10 milliliters of peripheral blood, collected into EDTA-treated Vacutainer tubes. Ficoll-Paque density-gradient centrifugation was used to isolate PBMCs, with at least 7 million per sample. Trizol reagent was used to extract total RNA from the PBMCs, yielding at least 5 micrograms per sample. Naive CD45RAhigh/CD27high T cell percentages were measured by flow cytometry on a PBMC aliquot from every donor. Paper-wide results and their limitations: Because donor CMV infection status was unknown, age-related changes in expanded clonotypes were potentially confounded. The percentage of naive T cells measured by flow cytometry correlated strongly with observed TCR beta diversity. Observed TCR beta diversity per million T cells fell roughly linearly with age, and a significant reduction was already apparent by age around 39. Bulk unsorted PBMC profiling prevented conclusive comparison of naive and antigen-experienced compartments. Total diversity estimates from one million sequenced T cells were considered lower bounds and underestimates. Compared with the aged group, more naive CD4+ T cells, fewer expanded clones and increased TCR diversity were shown by the long-lived group, suggesting age selection.

This TCR was recovered from a woman aged 25 to 39 in good health. Sequencing input: blood. The sequence joins TRBV4-3 to TRBJ2-7; 14 central nucleotides agree with TRBD2. The DNA sequence is as follows: TGCGCCAGCAGCCAAGATGAGGGACTAGCGGGAGTTTCCTACGAGCAGTACTTC. This translates into CASSQDEGLAGVSYEQYF.